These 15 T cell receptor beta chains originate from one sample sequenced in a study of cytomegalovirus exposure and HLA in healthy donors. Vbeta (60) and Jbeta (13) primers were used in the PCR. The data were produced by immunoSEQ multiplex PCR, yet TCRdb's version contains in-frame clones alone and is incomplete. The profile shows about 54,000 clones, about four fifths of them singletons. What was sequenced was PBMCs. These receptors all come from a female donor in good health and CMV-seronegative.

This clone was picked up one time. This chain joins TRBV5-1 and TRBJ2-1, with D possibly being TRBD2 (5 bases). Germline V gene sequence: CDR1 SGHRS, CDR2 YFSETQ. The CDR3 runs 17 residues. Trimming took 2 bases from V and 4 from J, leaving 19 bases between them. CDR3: CASSFPGEGKGYNEQFF. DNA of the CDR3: TGCGCCAGCAGCTTCCCCGGGGAAGGGAAAGGATACAATGAGCAGTTCTTC.

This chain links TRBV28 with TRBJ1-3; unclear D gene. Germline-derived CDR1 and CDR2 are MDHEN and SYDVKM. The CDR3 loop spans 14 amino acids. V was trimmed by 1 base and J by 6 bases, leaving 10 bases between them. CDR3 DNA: TGTGCCAGCAGTTTATCCCAGTCGTTAAACACCATATATTTT. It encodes CASSLSQSLNTIYF.

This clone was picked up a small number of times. The CDR3 DNA follows: TGTGCCAGCACCACAGGGGATGGGGCCAACGTCCTGACTTTC. Translation gives CASTTGDGANVLTF. This chain joins TRBV6-1 and TRBJ2-6, with 7 bases identical to TRBD1. V shed 7 bases and J 3 bases; nucleotides not matched to a gene: 3. Germline-derived CDR1 and CDR2 are MNHNS and SASEGT. The CDR3 runs 14 residues.

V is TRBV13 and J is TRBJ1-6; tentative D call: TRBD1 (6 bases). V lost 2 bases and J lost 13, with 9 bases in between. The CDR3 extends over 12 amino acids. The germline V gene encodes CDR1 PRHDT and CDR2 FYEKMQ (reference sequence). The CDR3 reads CASSLNRAPLHF. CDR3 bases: TGTGCCAGCAGCTTAAACAGGGCCCCCCTCCACTTT.

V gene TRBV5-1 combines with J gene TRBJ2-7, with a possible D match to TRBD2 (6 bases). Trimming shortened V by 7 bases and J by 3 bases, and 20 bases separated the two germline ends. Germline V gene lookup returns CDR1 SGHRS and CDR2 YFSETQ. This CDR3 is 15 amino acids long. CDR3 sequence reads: CASGAGGNGFYEQYF. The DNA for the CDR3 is TGCGCCAGCGGTGCAGGAGGGAACGGTTTCTACGAGCAGTACTTC.

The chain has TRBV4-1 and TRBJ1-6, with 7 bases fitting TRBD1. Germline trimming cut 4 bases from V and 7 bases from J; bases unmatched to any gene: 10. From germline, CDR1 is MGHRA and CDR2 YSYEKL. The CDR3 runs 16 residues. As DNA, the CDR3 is TGCGCCAGCAGCCTCGCGCCCCGGGACAGAAATTCACCCCTCCACTTT. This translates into CASSLAPRDRNSPLHF.

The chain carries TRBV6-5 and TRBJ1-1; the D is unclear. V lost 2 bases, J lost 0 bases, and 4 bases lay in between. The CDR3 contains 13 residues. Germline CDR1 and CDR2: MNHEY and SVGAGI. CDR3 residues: CASSYDMNTEAFF. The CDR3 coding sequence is TGTGCCAGCAGTTACGACATGAACACTGAAGCTTTCTTT.

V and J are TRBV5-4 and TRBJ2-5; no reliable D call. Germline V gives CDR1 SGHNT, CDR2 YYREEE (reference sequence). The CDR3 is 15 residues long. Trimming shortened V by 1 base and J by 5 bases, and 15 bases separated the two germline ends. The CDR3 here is CASSLRWAGGETQYF. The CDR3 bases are TGTGCCAGCAGCTTGCGTTGGGCAGGTGGGGAGACCCAGTACTTC.

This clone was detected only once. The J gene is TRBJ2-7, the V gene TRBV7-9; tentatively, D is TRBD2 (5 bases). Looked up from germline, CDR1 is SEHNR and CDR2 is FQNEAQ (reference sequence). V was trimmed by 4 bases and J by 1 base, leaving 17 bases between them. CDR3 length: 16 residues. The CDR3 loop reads CASSSSGRGSSYEQYF. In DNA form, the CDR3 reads TGTGCCAGCAGCTCGTCCGGGCGAGGGTCGTCCTACGAGCAGTACTTC.

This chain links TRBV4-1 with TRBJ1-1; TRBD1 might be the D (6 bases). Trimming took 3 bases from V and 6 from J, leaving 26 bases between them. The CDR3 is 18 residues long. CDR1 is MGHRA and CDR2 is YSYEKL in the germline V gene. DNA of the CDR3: TGCGCCAGCAGCCACCAAAAAAGGGACACTTGGGGCTCCCCTGAAGCTTTCTTT. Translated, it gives CASSHQKRDTWGSPEAFF.

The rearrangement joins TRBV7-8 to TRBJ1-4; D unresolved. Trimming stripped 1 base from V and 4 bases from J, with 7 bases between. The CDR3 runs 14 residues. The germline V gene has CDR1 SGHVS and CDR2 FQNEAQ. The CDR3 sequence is CASSLVTINEKLFF. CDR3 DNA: TGTGCCAGCAGCTTAGTGACTATTAATGAAAAACTGTTTTTT.

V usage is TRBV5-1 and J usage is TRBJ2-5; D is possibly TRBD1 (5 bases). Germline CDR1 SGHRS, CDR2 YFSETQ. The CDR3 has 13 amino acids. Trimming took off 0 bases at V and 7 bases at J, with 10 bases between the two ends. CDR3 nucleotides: TGCGCCAGCAGCTTGGAGGGGCGCGGGACCCAGTACTTC. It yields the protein CASSLEGRGTQYF.

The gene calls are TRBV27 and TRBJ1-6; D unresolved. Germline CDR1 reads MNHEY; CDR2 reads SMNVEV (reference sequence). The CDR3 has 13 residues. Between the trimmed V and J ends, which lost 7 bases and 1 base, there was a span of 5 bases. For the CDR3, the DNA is TGTGCCAGCACCAGTTCCTATAATTCACCCCTCCACTTT. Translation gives CASTSSYNSPLHF.

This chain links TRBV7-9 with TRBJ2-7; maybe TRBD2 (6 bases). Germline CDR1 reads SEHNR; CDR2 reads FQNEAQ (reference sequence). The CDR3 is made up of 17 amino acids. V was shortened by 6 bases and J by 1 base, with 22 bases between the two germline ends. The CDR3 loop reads CASSIANHRDSSYEQYF. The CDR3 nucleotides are TGTGCCAGCAGTATAGCCAACCATCGGGACTCTTCCTACGAGCAGTACTTC.

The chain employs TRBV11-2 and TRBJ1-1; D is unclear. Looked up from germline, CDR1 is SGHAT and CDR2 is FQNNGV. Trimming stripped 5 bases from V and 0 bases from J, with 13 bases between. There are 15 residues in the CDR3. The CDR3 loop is CASSPWGVMNTEAFF. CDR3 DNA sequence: TGTGCCAGCAGCCCCTGGGGAGTGATGAACACTGAAGCTTTCTTT.